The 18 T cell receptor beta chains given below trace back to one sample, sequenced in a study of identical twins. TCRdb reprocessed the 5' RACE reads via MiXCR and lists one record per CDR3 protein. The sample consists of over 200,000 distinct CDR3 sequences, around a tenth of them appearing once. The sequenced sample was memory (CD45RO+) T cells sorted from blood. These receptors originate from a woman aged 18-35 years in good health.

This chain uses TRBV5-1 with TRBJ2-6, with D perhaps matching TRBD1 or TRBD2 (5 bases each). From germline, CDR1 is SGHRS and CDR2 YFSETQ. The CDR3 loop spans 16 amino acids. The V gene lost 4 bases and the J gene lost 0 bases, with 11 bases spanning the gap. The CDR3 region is CASSRDGFSGANVLTF. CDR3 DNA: TGCGCCAGCAGCCGGGACGGATTCTCTGGGGCCAACGTCCTGACTTTC.

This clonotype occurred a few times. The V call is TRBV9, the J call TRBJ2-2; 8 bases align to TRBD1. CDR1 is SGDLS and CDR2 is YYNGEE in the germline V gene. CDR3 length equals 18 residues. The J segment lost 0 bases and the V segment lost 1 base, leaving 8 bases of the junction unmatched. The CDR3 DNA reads TGTGCCAGCAGCGTAAATGGGTGGACAGGGACGAACACCGGGGAGCTGTTTTTT. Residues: CASSVNGWTGTNTGELFF.

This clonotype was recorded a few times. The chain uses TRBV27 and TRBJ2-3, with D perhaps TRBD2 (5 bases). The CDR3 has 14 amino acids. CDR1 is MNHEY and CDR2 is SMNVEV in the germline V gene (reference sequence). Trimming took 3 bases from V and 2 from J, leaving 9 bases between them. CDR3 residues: CASSFGRATDTQYF. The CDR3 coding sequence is TGTGCCAGCAGTTTCGGGCGGGCCACAGATACGCAGTATTTT.

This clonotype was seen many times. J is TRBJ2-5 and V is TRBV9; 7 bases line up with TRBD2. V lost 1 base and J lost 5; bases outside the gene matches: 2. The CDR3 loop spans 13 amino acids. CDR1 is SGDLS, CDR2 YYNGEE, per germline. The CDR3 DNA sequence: TGTGCCAGCAGCGTAACAGCGGGGGAGACCCAGTACTTC. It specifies CASSVTAGETQYF.

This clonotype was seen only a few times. The CDR3 region is CATSRDVGGNQPQHF. In nucleotides, the CDR3 is TGTGCCACCAGCAGAGATGTAGGGGGAAATCAGCCCCAGCATTTT. The J gene is TRBJ1-5, the V gene TRBV15; D might be TRBD1 (6 bases). V was pared by 0 bases and J by 4 bases, with 10 bases between. Germline V gives CDR1 LNHNV, CDR2 YYDKDF (reference sequence). The CDR3 spans 15 residues.

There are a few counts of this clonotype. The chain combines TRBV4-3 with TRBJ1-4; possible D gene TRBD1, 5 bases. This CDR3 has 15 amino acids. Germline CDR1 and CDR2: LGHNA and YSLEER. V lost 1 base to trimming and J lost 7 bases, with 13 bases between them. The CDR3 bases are TGCGCCAGCAGCCAAGTTGGCCGGGGCGGTGAAAAACTGTTTTTT. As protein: CASSQVGRGGEKLFF.

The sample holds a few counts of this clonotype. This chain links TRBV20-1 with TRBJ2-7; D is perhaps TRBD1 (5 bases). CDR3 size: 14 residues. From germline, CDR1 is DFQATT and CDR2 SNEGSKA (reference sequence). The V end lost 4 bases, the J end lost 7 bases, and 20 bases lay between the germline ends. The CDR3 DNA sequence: TGCAGTGCTACCCGGACAATATACTTGGGGGAGCAGTACTTC. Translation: CSATRTIYLGEQYF.

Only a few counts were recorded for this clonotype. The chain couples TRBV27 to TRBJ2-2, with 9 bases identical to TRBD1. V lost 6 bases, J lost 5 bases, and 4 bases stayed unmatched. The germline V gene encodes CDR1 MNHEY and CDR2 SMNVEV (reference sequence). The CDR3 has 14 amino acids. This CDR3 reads CASRGQGWTGELFF. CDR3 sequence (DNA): TGTGCCAGCAGGGGACAGGGTTGGACCGGGGAGCTGTTTTTT.

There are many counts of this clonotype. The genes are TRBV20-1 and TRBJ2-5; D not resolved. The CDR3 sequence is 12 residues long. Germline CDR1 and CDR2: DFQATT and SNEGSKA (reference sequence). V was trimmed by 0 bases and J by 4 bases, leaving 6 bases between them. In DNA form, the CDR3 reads TGCAGTGCTAGAGATGGCCGAGAGACCCAGTACTTC. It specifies CSARDGRETQYF.

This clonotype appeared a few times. CDR3 sequence (DNA): TGCAGCGTGTCCACAACAGGGTTAGAAGAGACCCAGTACTTC. Its translation: CSVSTTGLEETQYF. The chain couples TRBV29-1 to TRBJ2-5, with D possibly TRBD1 on 6 matching bases. Germline-derived CDR1 and CDR2 are SQVTM and ANQGSEA. Trimming took off 6 bases at V and 3 bases at J, with 17 bases between the two ends. The CDR3 contains 14 residues. Full variable domain (remainder filled in from reference TRBV29-1 and TRBJ2-5): SAVISQKPSRDICQRGTSLTIQCQVDSQVTMMFWYRQQPGQSLTLIATANQGSEATYESGFVIDKFPISRPNLTFSTLTVSNMSPEDSSIYLCSVSTTGLEETQYFGPGTRLLVL.

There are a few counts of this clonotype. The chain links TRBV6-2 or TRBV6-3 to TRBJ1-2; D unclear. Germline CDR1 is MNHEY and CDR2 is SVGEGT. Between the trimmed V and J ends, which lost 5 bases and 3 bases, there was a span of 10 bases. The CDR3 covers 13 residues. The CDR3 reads CASSRDLYYGYTF. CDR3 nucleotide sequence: TGTGCCAGCAGTCGAGATTTATACTATGGCTACACCTTC.

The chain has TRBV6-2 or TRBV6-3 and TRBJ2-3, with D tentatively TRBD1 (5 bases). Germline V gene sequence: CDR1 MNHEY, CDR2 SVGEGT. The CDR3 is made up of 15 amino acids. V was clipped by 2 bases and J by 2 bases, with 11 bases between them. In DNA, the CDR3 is TGTGCCAGCAGTTACCAGGGTCCCCCCACAGATACGCAGTATTTT. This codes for CASSYQGPPTDTQYF.

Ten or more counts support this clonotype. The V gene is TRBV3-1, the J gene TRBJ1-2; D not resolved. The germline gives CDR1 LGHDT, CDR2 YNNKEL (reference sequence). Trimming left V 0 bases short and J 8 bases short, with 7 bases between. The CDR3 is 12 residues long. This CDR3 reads CASSQDARGYTF. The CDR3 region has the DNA TGTGCCAGCAGCCAAGACGCGCGAGGCTACACCTTC.

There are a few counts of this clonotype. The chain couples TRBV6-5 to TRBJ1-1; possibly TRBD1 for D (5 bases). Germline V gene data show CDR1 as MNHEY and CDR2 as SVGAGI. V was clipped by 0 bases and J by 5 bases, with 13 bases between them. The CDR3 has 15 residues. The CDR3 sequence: CASSYSFRGRTEAFF. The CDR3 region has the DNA TGTGCCAGCAGTTACTCTTTCCGGGGACGGACTGAAGCTTTCTTT.

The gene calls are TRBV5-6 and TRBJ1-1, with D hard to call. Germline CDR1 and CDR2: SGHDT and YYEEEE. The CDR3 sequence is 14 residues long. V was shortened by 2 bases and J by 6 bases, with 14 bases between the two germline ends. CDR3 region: CASSFGSWVSEAFF. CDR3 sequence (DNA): TGTGCCAGCAGCTTCGGTTCTTGGGTGTCTGAAGCTTTCTTT.

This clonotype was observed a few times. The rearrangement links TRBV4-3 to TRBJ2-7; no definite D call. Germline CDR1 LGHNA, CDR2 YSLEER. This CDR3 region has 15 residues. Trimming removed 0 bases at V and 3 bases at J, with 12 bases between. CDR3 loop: CASSQEGSQHYEQYF. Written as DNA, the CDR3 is TGCGCCAGCAGCCAAGAAGGTTCACAGCACTACGAGCAGTACTTC.

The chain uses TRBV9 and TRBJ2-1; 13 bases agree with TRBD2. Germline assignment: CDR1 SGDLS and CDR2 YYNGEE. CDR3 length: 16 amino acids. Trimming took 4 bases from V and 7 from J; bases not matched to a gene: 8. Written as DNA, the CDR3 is TGTGCCAGCAGCTTGGGACTAGCGGGGCCGGGGAATGAGCAGTTCTTC. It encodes CASSLGLAGPGNEQFF. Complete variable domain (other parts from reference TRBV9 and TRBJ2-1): DSGVTQTPKHLITATGQRVTLRCSPRSGDLSVYWYQQSLDQGLQFLIQYYNGEERAKGNILERFSAQQFPDLHSELNLSSLELGDSALYFCASSLGLAGPGNEQFFGPGTRLTVL.

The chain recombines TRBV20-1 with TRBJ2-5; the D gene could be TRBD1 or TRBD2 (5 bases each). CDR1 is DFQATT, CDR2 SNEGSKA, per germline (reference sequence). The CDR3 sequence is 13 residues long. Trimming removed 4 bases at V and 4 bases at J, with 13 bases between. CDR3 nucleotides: TGCAGTGCTACAGGGCCTGGGGGAGAGACCCAGTACTTC. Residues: CSATGPGGETQYF.